This TCR beta chain was retrieved from a study of T cell responses to AZD1222 COVID-19 vaccine. Generated by immunoSEQ multiplex PCR, the TCRdb table keeps only in-frame clones and is missing some. Here the sample spans roughly 130,000 clones, about 90% being singletons. Looked up from germline, CDR1 is SEHNR and CDR2 is FQNEAQ (reference sequence). With V trimmed by 3 bases and J by 0 bases, 2 bases remained unmatched. The CDR3 is 16 amino acids. The sequencing used peripheral blood, collected on day 0 of AZD1222 vaccination. This chain uses TRBV7-9 with TRBJ2-2; 9 bases align to TRBD2. This TCR was sampled from an adult in good health. Here the CDR3 reads CASSLRGGSNTGELFF. Written as DNA, the CDR3 is TGTGCCAGCAGCTTGCGGGGGGGCTCGAACACCGGGGAGCTGTTTTTT. Together with reference TRBV7-9 and TRBJ2-2, the CDR3 gives the full variable domain: DTGVSQNPRHKITKRGQNVTFRCDPISEHNRLYWYRQTLGQGPEFLTYFQNEAQLEKSRLLSDRFSAERPKGSFSTLEIQRTEQGDSAMYLCASSLRGGSNTGELFFGEGSRLTVL.